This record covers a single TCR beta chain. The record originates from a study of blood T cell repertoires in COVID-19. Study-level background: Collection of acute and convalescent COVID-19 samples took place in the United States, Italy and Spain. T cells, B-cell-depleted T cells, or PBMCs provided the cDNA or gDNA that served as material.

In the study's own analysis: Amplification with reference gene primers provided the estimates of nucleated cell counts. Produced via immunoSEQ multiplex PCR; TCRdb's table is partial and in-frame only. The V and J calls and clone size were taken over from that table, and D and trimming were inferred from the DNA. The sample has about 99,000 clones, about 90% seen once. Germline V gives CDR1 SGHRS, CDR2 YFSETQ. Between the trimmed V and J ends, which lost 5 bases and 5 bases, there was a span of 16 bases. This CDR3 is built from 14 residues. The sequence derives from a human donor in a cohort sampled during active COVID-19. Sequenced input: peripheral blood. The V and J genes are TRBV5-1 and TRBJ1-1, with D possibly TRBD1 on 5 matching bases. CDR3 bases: TGCGCCAGCAGACTCAGGGAAGAAGCAACTGAAGCTTTCTTT. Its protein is CASRLREEATEAFF.